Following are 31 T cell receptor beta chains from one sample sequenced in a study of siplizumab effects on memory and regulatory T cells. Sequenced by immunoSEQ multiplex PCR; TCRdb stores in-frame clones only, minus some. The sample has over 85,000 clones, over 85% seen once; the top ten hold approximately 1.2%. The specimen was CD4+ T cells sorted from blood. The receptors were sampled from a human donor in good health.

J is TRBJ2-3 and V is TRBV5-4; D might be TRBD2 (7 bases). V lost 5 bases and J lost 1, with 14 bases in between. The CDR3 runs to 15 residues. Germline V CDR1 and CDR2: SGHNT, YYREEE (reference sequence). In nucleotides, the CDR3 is TGTGCCAGCAGGACGGCCGGGGGGCGCACAGATACGCAGTATTTT. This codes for CASRTAGGRTDTQYF.

The CDR3 DNA reads TGTGCCAGCAGCCCCGACGGGGGAGTACGGGAGACCCAGTACTTC. Translation gives CASSPDGGVRETQYF. The rearrangement uses TRBV9 and TRBJ2-5; weak D call: TRBD2 (6 bases). Per germline, CDR1 SGDLS and CDR2 YYNGEE. CDR3 length: 15 residues. Deletions cut 4 bases from V and 5 bases from J, with 18 bases between.

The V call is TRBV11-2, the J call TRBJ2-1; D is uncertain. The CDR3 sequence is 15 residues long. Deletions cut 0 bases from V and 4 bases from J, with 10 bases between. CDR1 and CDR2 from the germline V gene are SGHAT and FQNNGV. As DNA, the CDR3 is TGTGCCAGCAGCTTAGATGGGTCGGCGTACAATGAGCAGTTCTTC. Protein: CASSLDGSAYNEQFF.

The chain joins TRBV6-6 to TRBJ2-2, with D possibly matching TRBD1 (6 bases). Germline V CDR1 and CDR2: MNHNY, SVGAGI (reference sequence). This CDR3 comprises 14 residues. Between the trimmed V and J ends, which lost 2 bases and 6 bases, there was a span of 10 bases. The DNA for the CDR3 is TGTGCCAGCAGTTACGCAGGGGTCCCCGGGGAGCTGTTTTTT. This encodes CASSYAGVPGELFF.

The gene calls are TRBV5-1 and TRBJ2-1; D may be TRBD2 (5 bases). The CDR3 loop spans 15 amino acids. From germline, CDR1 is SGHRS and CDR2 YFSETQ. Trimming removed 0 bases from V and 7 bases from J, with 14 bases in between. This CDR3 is CASSLDVGVGNEQFF. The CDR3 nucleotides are TGCGCCAGCAGCTTGGACGTGGGAGTAGGAAATGAGCAGTTCTTC.

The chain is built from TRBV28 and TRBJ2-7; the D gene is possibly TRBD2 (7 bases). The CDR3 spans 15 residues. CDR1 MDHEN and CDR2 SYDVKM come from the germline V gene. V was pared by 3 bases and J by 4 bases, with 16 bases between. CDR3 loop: CASSFSRGPPYEQYF. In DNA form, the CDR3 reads TGTGCCAGCAGTTTTTCGCGGGGGCCACCTTACGAGCAGTACTTC.

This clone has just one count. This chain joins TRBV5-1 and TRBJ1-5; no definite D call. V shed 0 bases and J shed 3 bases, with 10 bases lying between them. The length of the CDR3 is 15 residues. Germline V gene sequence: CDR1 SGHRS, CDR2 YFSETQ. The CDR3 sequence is CASSLDVGPNQPQHF. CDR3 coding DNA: TGCGCCAGCAGCTTGGATGTAGGTCCCAATCAGCCCCAGCATTTT.

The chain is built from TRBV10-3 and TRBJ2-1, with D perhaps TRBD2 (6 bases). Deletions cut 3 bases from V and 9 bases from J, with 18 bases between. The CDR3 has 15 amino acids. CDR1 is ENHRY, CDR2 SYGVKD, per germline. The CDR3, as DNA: TGTGCCATCAGTGAACGGGCTAGCGACGTACGTGAGCAGTTCTTC. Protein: CAISERASDVREQFF.

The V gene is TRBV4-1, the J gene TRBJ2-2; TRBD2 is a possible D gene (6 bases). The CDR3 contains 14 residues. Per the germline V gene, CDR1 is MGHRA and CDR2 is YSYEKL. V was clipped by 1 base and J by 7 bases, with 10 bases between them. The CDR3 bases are TGCGCCAGCAGCCAAGGGGGGGAAAACGGGGAGCTGTTTTTT. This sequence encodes CASSQGGENGELFF.

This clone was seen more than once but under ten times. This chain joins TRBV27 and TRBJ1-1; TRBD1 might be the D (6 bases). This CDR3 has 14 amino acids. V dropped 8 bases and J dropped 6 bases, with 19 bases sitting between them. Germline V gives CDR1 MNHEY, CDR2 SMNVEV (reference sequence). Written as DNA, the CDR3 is TGTGCCAGCGCCGTTACAGGGATTTGGTCTGAAGCTTTCTTT. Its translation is CASAVTGIWSEAFF.

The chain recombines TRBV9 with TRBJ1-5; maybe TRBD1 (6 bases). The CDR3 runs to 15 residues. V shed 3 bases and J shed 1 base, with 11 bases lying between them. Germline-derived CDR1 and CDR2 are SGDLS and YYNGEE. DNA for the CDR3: TGTGCCAGCAGCGCGGGACATGGGAGCAATCAGCCCCAGCATTTT. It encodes CASSAGHGSNQPQHF.

CDR3 in amino acids: CASSDLGGQPQHF. The CDR3 nucleotides read TGTGCCAGCAGTGACTTAGGCGGGCAGCCCCAGCATTTT. V gene TRBV6-1 combines with J gene TRBJ1-5, with D unclear. V gave up 3 bases and J gave up 7 bases, with 10 bases separating them. Per the germline V gene, CDR1 is MNHNS and CDR2 is SASEGT. This CDR3 comprises 13 residues.

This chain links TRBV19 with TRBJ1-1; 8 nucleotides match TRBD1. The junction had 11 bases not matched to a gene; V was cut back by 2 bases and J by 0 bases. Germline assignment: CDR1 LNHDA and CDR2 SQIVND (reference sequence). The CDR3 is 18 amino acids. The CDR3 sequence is CASSIRKDRDIMNTEAFF. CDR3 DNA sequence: TGTGCCAGTAGTATACGGAAGGACAGGGACATCATGAACACTGAAGCTTTCTTT. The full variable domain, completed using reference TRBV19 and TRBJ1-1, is DGGITQSPKYLFRKEGQNVTLSCEQNLNHDAMYWYRQDPGQGLRLIYYSQIVNDFQKGDIAEGYSVSREKKESFPLTVTSAQKNPTAFYLCASSIRKDRDIMNTEAFFGQGTRLTVV.

CDR3 in amino acids: CASSLRTGVIYEQYF. Written as DNA, the CDR3 is TGTGCCAGCAGCTTGCGGACAGGGGTTATCTACGAGCAGTACTTC. This rearrangement joins TRBV7-6 to TRBJ2-7; 9 nucleotides align to TRBD1. This CDR3 contains 15 residues. Trimming at V came to 3 bases and at J to 3 bases, leaving 6 bases not matched to a gene. The V gene's germline CDR1 is SGHVS and CDR2 FNYEAQ.

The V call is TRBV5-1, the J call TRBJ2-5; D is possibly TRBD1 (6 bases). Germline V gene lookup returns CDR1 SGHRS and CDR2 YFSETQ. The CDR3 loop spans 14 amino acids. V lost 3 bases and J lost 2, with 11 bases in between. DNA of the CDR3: TGCGCCAGCAGCTCCGGACAGCTACAAGAGACCCAGTACTTC. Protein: CASSSGQLQETQYF.

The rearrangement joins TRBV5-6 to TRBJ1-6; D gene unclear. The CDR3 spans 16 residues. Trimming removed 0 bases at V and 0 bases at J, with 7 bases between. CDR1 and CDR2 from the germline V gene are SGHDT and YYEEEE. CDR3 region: CASSLAGNSYNSPLHF. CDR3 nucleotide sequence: TGTGCCAGCAGCTTGGCCGGGAACTCCTATAATTCACCCCTCCACTTT.

The CDR3 spells CASSGLAQETQYF. CDR3 sequence (DNA): TGCGCCAGCAGCGGACTTGCTCAAGAGACCCAGTACTTC. The rearrangement joins TRBV4-1 to TRBJ2-5, with a tentative D call TRBD2 (5 bases). The germline gives CDR1 MGHRA, CDR2 YSYEKL. CDR3 length: 13 residues. Trimming left V 5 bases short and J 2 bases short, with 9 bases between.

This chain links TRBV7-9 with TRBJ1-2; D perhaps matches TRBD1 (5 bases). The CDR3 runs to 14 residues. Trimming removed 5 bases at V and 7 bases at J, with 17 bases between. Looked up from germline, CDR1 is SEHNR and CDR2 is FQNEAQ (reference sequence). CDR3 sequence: CASSPRDWGSGYTF. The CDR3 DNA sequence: TGTGCCAGCAGCCCAAGGGACTGGGGGTCTGGCTACACCTTC.

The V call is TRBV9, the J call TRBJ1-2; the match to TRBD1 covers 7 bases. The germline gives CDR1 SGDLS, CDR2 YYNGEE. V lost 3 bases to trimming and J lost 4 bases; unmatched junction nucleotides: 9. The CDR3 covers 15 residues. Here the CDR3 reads CASSGSTGRSYGYTF. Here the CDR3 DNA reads TGTGCCAGCAGCGGATCGACAGGGCGAAGCTATGGCTACACCTTC.

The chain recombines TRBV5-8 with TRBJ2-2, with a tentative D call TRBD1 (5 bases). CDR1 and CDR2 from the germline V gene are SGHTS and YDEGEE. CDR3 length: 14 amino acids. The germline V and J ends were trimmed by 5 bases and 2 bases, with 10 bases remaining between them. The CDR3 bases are TGTGCCAGCAGGCCCCAGGGTAACACCGGGGAGCTGTTTTTT. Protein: CASRPQGNTGELFF.

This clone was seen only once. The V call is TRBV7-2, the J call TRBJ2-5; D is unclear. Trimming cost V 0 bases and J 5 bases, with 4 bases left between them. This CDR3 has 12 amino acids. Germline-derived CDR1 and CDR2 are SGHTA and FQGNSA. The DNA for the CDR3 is TGTGCCAGCAGCTTAGCGGGGGAGACCCAGTACTTC. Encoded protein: CASSLAGETQYF.

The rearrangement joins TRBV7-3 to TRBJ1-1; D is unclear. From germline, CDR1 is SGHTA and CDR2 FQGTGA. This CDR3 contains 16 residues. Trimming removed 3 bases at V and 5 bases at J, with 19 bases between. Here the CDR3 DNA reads TGTGCCAGCAGCTTGACGGGGTCCCTACTTAAAACTGAAGCTTTCTTT. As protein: CASSLTGSLLKTEAFF.

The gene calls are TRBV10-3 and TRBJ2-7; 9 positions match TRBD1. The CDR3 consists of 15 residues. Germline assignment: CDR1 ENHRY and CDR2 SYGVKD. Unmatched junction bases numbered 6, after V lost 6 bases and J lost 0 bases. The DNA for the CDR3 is TGTGCCATCAGGGGGACAGGGCCCATCTCCTACGAGCAGTACTTC. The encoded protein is CAIRGTGPISYEQYF.

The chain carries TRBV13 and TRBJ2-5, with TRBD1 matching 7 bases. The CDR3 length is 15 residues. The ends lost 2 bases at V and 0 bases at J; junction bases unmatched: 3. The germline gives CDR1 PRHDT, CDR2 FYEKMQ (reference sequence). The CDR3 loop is CASSLKTGDQETQYF. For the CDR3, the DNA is TGTGCCAGCAGCTTAAAAACAGGGGACCAAGAGACCCAGTACTTC.

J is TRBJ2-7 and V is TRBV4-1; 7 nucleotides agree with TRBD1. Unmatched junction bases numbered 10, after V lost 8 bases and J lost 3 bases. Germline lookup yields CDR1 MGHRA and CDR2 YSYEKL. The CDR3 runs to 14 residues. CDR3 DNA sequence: TGCGCCAGCCCTCAAGGGGGCAGTTTCTACGAGCAGTACTTC. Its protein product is CASPQGGSFYEQYF.

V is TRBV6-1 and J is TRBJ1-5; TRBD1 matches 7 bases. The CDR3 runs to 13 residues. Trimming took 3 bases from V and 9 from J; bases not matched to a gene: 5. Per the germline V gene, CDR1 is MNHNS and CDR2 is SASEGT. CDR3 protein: CASSDDRVLPQHF. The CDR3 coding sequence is TGTGCCAGCAGTGACGACAGGGTCCTGCCCCAGCATTTT.

This chain's CDR3 is CASSLTVQYEQFF. CDR3 sequence (DNA): TGTGCCAGCAGCCTAACGGTCCAATATGAGCAGTTCTTC. The chain employs TRBV7-8 and TRBJ2-1; no clear D. The CDR3 length is 13 residues. CDR1 and CDR2 from the germline V gene are SGHVS and FQNEAQ. V lost 5 bases and J 8 bases, leaving 13 bases between the germline ends.

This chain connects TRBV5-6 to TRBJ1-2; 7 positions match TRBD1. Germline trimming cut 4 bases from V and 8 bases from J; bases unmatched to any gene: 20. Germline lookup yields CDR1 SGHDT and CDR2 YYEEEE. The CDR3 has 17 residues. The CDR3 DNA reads TGTGCCAGCAGCCTACTGGGTGTGGGAGCAACAGGGGACGGCTACACCTTC. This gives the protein CASSLLGVGATGDGYTF.

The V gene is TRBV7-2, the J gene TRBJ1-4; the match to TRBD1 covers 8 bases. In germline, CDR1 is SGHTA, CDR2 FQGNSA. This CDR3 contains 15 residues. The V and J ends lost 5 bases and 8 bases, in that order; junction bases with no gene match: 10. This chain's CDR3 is CASSLRTGNTEKLFF. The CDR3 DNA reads TGTGCCAGCAGCCTGAGGACAGGGAATACGGAAAAACTGTTTTTT.

The CDR3 sequence: CATSRPGTSAYNEQFF. CDR3 in DNA: TGTGCCACCAGCAGACCCGGGACTAGCGCTTACAATGAGCAGTTCTTC. The chain links TRBV15 to TRBJ2-1; 10 bases are shared with TRBD2. V shed 2 bases and J 4 bases; nucleotides not matched to a gene: 5. Germline V lookup: CDR1 LNHNV, CDR2 YYDKDF (reference sequence). There are 16 residues in the CDR3. Full variable domain (rest looked up from reference TRBV15 and TRBJ2-1): DAMVIQNPRYQVTQFGKPVTLSCSQTLNHNVMYWYQQKSSQAPKLLFHYYDKDFNNEADTPDNFQSRRPNTSFCFLDIRSPGLGDTAMYLCATSRPGTSAYNEQFFGPGTRLTVL.

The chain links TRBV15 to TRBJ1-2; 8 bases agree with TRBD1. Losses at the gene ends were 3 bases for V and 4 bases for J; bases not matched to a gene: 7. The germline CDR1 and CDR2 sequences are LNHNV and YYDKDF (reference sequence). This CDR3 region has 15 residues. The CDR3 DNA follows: TGTGCCACCAGCAGGCTTCAGGGGGCGACCTATGGCTACACCTTC. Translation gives CATSRLQGATYGYTF. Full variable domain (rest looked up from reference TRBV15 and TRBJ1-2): DAMVIQNPRYQVTQFGKPVTLSCSQTLNHNVMYWYQQKSSQAPKLLFHYYDKDFNNEADTPDNFQSRRPNTSFCFLDIRSPGLGDTAMYLCATSRLQGATYGYTFGSGTRLTVV.